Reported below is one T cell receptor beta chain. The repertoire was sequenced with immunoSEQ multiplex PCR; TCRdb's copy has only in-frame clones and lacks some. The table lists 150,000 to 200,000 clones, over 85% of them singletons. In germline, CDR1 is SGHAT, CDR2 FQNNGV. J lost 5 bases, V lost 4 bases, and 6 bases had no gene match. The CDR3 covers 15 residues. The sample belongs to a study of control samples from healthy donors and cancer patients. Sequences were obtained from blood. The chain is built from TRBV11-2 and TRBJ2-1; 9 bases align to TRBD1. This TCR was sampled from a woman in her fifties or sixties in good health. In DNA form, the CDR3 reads TGTGCCAGCAGCTCCTCCGGGACAGGGAACAATGAGCAGTTCTTC. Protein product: CASSSSGTGNNEQFF.